The 32 T cell receptor beta chains below come from one sample, sequenced in a study of blood T cell repertoires in COVID-19. The data were produced by immunoSEQ multiplex PCR, yet TCRdb's version contains in-frame clones alone and is incomplete. The table has over 90,000 clones, 75% to 95% seen once; the top ten hold around 4%. Material for sequencing was peripheral blood. These receptors all come from a man aged 18 to 29 with acute or convalescent COVID-19.

The J gene is TRBJ1-3, the V gene TRBV30; no clear D. The CDR3 has 16 amino acids. V gave up 3 bases and J gave up 0 bases, with 15 bases separating them. Germline V gene data show CDR1 as GTSNPN and CDR2 as SVGIG (reference sequence). CDR3 coding DNA: TGTGCCTGGAGAGGTTCTCAGGTACTCTCTGGAAACACCATATATTTT. Translated: CAWRGSQVLSGNTIYF.

The count of this clone is one. The chain couples TRBV23-1 to TRBJ1-4, with a tentative D call TRBD1 (5 bases). TRBV23-1 is an open reading frame whose function is uncertain. This CDR3 has 19 residues. Trimming left V 0 bases short and J 1 base short, with 18 bases between. CDR3 sequence (DNA): TGCGCCAGCAGTCAATCGGCCCGCGGGGGTGAGGTAACTAATGAAAAACTGTTTTTT. It encodes CASSQSARGGEVTNEKLFF.

V is TRBV7-9 and J is TRBJ1-4; TRBD1 matches at 8 bases. Looked up from germline, CDR1 is SEHNR and CDR2 is FQNEAQ (reference sequence). CDR3 length equals 14 residues. Trimming took 3 bases from V and 7 from J; bases not matched to a gene: 4. CDR3 loop: CASSFGQGAEKLFF. Here the CDR3 DNA reads TGTGCCAGCAGCTTCGGACAGGGAGCTGAAAAACTGTTTTTT.

V gene TRBV4-1 combines with J gene TRBJ1-1; D gene ambiguous. V dropped 1 base and J dropped 0 bases, with 15 bases sitting between them. Germline-derived CDR1 and CDR2 are MGHRA and YSYEKL. The CDR3 runs 17 residues. Written as DNA, the CDR3 is TGCGCCAGCAGCCAAGTTGACAACCTACCCATGAACACTGAAGCTTTCTTT. Translated: CASSQVDNLPMNTEAFF.

Written as DNA, the CDR3 is TGTGCCAGCAGCCACGGGCCTAGCGTCCCTAGCACAGATACGCAGTATTTT. Encoded protein: CASSHGPSVPSTDTQYF. The chain recombines TRBV6-2 or TRBV6-3 with TRBJ2-3; D is perhaps TRBD2 (6 bases). This CDR3 spans 17 amino acids. Trimming pared 6 bases from V and 0 bases from J, leaving 19 bases between. Looked up from germline, CDR1 is MNHEY and CDR2 is SVGEGT.

This chain links TRBV21-1 with TRBJ1-3. TRBV21-1 is listed as a pseudogene. The CDR3 has 17 amino acids. The CDR3, as DNA: TGTGCCAGCAGCAAAAAAGTCCGGAGTCCAACTGGAAACACCATATATTTT. The encoded protein is CASSKKVRSPTGNTIYF.

CDR3 amino acids: CATSVATDTQYF. CDR3 DNA sequence: TGTGCCACCAGCGTGGCCACAGATACGCAGTATTTT. The V call is TRBV15, the J call TRBJ2-3, with D unresolved. CDR1 and CDR2 (germline): LNHNV, YYDKDF (reference sequence). V dropped 5 bases and J dropped 2 bases, with 5 bases sitting between them. The length of the CDR3 is 12 residues.

The chain carries TRBV27 and TRBJ2-3; perhaps TRBD2 as D (6 bases). CDR3 length: 16 amino acids. Germline values: CDR1 MNHEY, CDR2 SMNVEV (reference sequence). V was shortened by 5 bases and J by 3 bases, with 18 bases between the two germline ends. The CDR3 coding sequence is TGTGCCAGCAGTGCCGGGGGTCCGAGACGAACAGATACGCAGTATTTT. Encoded protein: CASSAGGPRRTDTQYF.

The gene calls are TRBV7-9 and TRBJ2-3, with TRBD1 matching 7 bases. J lost 2 bases, V lost 4 bases, and 6 bases had no gene match. This CDR3 contains 15 residues. Per germline, CDR1 SEHNR and CDR2 FQNEAQ (reference sequence). As DNA, the CDR3 is TGTGCCAGCAGCTCTCCCGGGACAGTCACAGATACGCAGTATTTT. Translating gives CASSSPGTVTDTQYF.

Worth noting for this clone: Other DNA sequences in this sample translate to the same CDR3. The CDR3 spells CASSLGTANTEAFF. The DNA for the CDR3 is TGTGCCAGCAGCCTCGGGACAGCGAACACTGAAGCTTTCTTT. This rearrangement joins TRBV5-4 to TRBJ1-1; 7 bases are shared with TRBD1. Trimming removed 4 bases from V and 1 base from J; junction bases left unmatched: 4. The V gene's germline CDR1 is SGHNT and CDR2 YYREEE (reference sequence). The CDR3 spans 14 residues.

The chain employs TRBV19 and TRBJ1-1; D possibly corresponds to TRBD1 (6 bases). V dropped 2 bases and J dropped 4 bases, with 11 bases sitting between them. The germline V gene has CDR1 LNHDA and CDR2 SQIVND (reference sequence). The CDR3 extends over 14 amino acids. In DNA, the CDR3 is TGTGCCAGTAGTATAACAGGGTTATCCACTGAAGCTTTCTTT. As protein: CASSITGLSTEAFF.

The rearrangement uses TRBV3-1 (or the pseudogene TRBV3-2) and TRBJ2-1; TRBD2 matches at 12 bases. CDR1 is LGHDT and CDR2 is YNNKEL in the germline V gene (reference sequence). This CDR3 has 15 residues. V lost 4 bases to trimming and J lost 7 bases; unmatched junction nucleotides: 5. The CDR3 bases are TGTGCCAGCAGCCTACTAGCGGGAGGATGGAATGAGCAGTTCTTC. It codes for CASSLLAGGWNEQFF.

J is TRBJ2-7 and V is TRBV6-5, with D tentatively TRBD1 (5 bases). V lost 4 bases, J lost 2 bases, and 18 bases lay in between. This CDR3 spans 16 amino acids. Germline V gene sequence: CDR1 MNHEY, CDR2 SVGAGI. CDR3 bases: TGTGCCAGCAGTTCCGAACGACACAGGATCGCCTACGAGCAGTACTTC. It yields the protein CASSSERHRIAYEQYF.

The chain joins TRBV24-1 to TRBJ1-2; D may be TRBD1 (6 bases). V lost 0 bases and J 8 bases, leaving 15 bases between the germline ends. Germline assignment: CDR1 KGHDR and CDR2 SFDVKD. The CDR3 loop spans 15 amino acids. Here the CDR3 reads CATSDLDQGSSGYTF. The CDR3 DNA is TGTGCCACCAGTGATTTGGATCAGGGGTCGAGCGGCTACACCTTC.

CDR3 sequence: CASSLRDRPYNSPLHF. The CDR3 DNA is TGTGCCAGCAGTTTAAGGGACAGACCTTATAATTCACCCCTCCACTTT. V usage is TRBV27 and J usage is TRBJ1-6; 7 bases line up with TRBD1. The V segment lost 2 bases and the J segment 4 bases; nucleotides outside the gene matches: 5. The CDR3 sequence is 16 residues long. Looked up from germline, CDR1 is MNHEY and CDR2 is SMNVEV (reference sequence).

CDR3 DNA: TGTGCCAGCAGCCAAGACTGGGGAGGGAGGGAAGGACGTAATAGCAATCAGCCCCAGCATTTT. Translated, it gives CASSQDWGGREGRNSNQPQHF. The chain combines TRBV4-2 with TRBJ1-5; D not certain. Germline V gives CDR1 LGHNA, CDR2 YNFKEQ. This CDR3 comprises 21 residues. Trimming pared 0 bases from V and 0 bases from J, leaving 24 bases between.

This chain links TRBV6-5 with TRBJ1-2, with TRBD1 identical over 8 bases. Germline-derived CDR1 and CDR2 are MNHEY and SVGAGI. The CDR3 extends over 14 amino acids. The J segment lost 5 bases and the V segment lost 5 bases, leaving 7 bases of the junction unmatched. The CDR3 coding sequence is TGTGCCAGCAGTACCCTAGGACAGGGATATGGCTACACCTTC. This codes for CASSTLGQGYGYTF.

The chain carries TRBV5-1 and TRBJ2-7; 8 nucleotides match TRBD1. The V segment lost 4 bases and the J segment 3 bases; nucleotides outside the gene matches: 9. Germline V gene lookup returns CDR1 SGHRS and CDR2 YFSETQ. The CDR3 consists of 15 residues. The CDR3 coding sequence is TGCGCCAGCAGCCCCCAGGCAGGGGGCATCTACGAGCAGTACTTC. This encodes CASSPQAGGIYEQYF.

This sequence joins TRBV12-3 or TRBV12-4 and TRBJ1-2, with D uncertain. The CDR3 consists of 13 residues. Trimming took 5 bases from V and 8 from J, leaving 15 bases between them. As DNA, the CDR3 is TGTGCCAGCAGTCCTCGGCGGGCAGCGGGCTACACCTTC. It encodes CASSPRRAAGYTF.

V gene TRBV18 combines with J gene TRBJ2-7; 15 bases map to TRBD2. The CDR3 consists of 19 residues. V shed 2 bases, J shed 4 bases, and the junction held 12 bases outside the gene matches. The germline CDR1 and CDR2 sequences are KGHSH and LQKENI. The CDR3 spells CASSPSTPGLAGGAYEQYF. In DNA, the CDR3 is TGTGCCAGCTCACCATCCACTCCGGGACTAGCGGGAGGCGCGTACGAGCAGTACTTC.

The CDR3 protein is CAWRVWQRKPYEQYF. The CDR3, as DNA: TGTGCCTGGAGGGTGTGGCAGCGTAAGCCTTACGAGCAGTACTTC. V and J are TRBV30 and TRBJ2-7; D unresolved. Trimming left V 3 bases short and J 4 bases short, with 19 bases between. The CDR3 runs to 15 residues. Germline loops: CDR1 GTSNPN, CDR2 SVGIG (reference sequence).

The V and J genes are TRBV29-1 and TRBJ1-2; 8 nucleotides match TRBD1. CDR1 is SQVTM, CDR2 ANQGSEA, per germline. V lost 4 bases to trimming and J lost 7 bases; unmatched junction nucleotides: 8. The CDR3 is made up of 13 amino acids. CDR3 residues: CSVGGQGAGGYTF. The DNA for the CDR3 is TGCAGCGTTGGAGGTCAGGGGGCAGGTGGCTACACCTTC.

The sample holds one count of this clone. The chain couples TRBV15 to TRBJ2-1; TRBD2 might be the D (5 bases). The CDR3 is 14 residues long. V lost 3 bases, J lost 7 bases, and 13 bases lay in between. Per germline, CDR1 LNHNV and CDR2 YYDKDF (reference sequence). In nucleotides, the CDR3 is TGTGCCACCAGCAGGGGTACGGGGTTAAATGAGCAGTTCTTC. It yields the protein CATSRGTGLNEQFF.

This chain uses TRBV2 with TRBJ1-1; the match to TRBD1 covers 7 bases. Germline V CDR1 and CDR2: SNHLY, FYNNEI. J lost 10 bases, V lost 6 bases, and 8 bases had no gene match. The CDR3 length is 12 residues. The CDR3 here is CASSAGDRLAFF. The CDR3 DNA is TGTGCCAGCAGCGCTGGGGACAGATTAGCTTTCTTT.

V usage is TRBV7-7 and J usage is TRBJ1-4; 7 bases align to TRBD1. CDR3 length: 15 amino acids. Per the germline V gene, CDR1 is SSHAT and CDR2 is FNYEAQ (reference sequence). J lost 1 base, V lost 4 bases, and 3 bases had no gene match. In DNA form, the CDR3 reads TGTGCCAGCAGCTCCCGACAGGGAACTAATGAAAAACTGTTTTTT. Translation gives CASSSRQGTNEKLFF. Supplemented by reference TRBV7-7 and TRBJ1-4, the full variable domain reads GAGVSQSPRYKVTKRGQDVTLRCDPISSHATLYWYQQALGQGPEFLTYFNYEAQPDKSGLPSDRFSAERPEGSISTLTIQRTEQRDSAMYRCASSSRQGTNEKLFFGSGTQLSVL.

The J gene is TRBJ1-6, the V gene TRBV27; 10 positions agree with TRBD1. J was trimmed by 14 bases and V by 3 bases; bases with no gene match: 4. The germline V gene encodes CDR1 MNHEY and CDR2 SMNVEV (reference sequence). There are 13 residues in the CDR3. As DNA, the CDR3 is TGTGCCAGCAGTTTCTGGACAGGGGGAGCCCTCCACTTT. Translated: CASSFWTGGALHF.

This chain joins TRBV7-2 and TRBJ1-1; D not resolved. The CDR3 is 11 amino acids. Trimming left V 5 bases short and J 2 bases short, with 3 bases between. Per germline, CDR1 SGHTA and CDR2 FQGNSA. The CDR3 is CASSHNTEAFF. The DNA for the CDR3 is TGTGCCAGCAGCCATAACACTGAAGCTTTCTTT.

This clone was observed a single time. The J gene is TRBJ1-1, the V gene TRBV2; TRBD1 matches at 7 bases. The germline V gene has CDR1 SNHLY and CDR2 FYNNEI. There are 16 residues in the CDR3. V dropped 3 bases and J dropped 0; count of bases not matched to a gene: 7. The CDR3 reads CASSDSHRGMNTEAFF. The CDR3 DNA follows: TGTGCCAGCAGTGATAGCCACAGGGGCATGAACACTGAAGCTTTCTTT.

The chain carries TRBV9 and TRBJ2-2; 10 nucleotides match TRBD2. V trimming: 3 bases; J trimming: 2 bases; junction bases outside the gene matches: 7. The V gene's germline CDR1 is SGDLS and CDR2 YYNGEE. This CDR3 is built from 17 residues. The CDR3 protein is CASSDPSGGANTGELFF. CDR3 bases: TGTGCCAGCAGCGACCCCAGCGGGGGGGCTAACACCGGGGAGCTGTTTTTT.

The J gene is TRBJ2-7, the V gene TRBV5-1; TRBD1 matches 10 bases. CDR3 size: 15 residues. Germline V lookup: CDR1 SGHRS, CDR2 YFSETQ. The V and J ends lost 6 bases and 5 bases, in that order; junction bases with no gene match: 11. CDR3 nucleotides: TGCGCCAGCAATCCCCTGGGACAGGGGACCCACGAGCAGTACTTC. Protein product: CASNPLGQGTHEQYF.

J is TRBJ1-3 and V is TRBV5-1; 7 bases are a match to TRBD1. The CDR3 consists of 16 residues. Losses at the gene ends were 4 bases for V and 4 bases for J; bases not matched to a gene: 11. CDR1 and CDR2 from the germline V gene are SGHRS and YFSETQ. In DNA, the CDR3 is TGCGCCAGCAGCGCCGGACTTCAGGGGGGAGGAAACACCATATATTTT. Encoded protein: CASSAGLQGGGNTIYF.

The chain couples TRBV29-1 to TRBJ2-7, with 10 nucleotides matching TRBD1. This CDR3 is 13 amino acids long. Germline V gene sequence: CDR1 SQVTM, CDR2 ANQGSEA. The CDR3 coding sequence is TGCAGTACAAAAGGGGACAGGGGAGGCGAGCAGTACTTC. Protein sequence: CSTKGDRGGEQYF.